A selection of T cell receptor beta chains follows, all from one sample in a study of shared clonotypes between healthy human individuals. Measured with immunoSEQ multiplex PCR; TCRdb has only the in-frame clones, and not every one. The sample has some 2,100,000 clones, approximately 96% seen once; the top ten hold 0.1% to 0.15%. Material for sequencing was naive CD4+ T cells sorted from blood. These receptors came from a man aged 18 to 29 in good health. The conserved cysteine and the conserved F or W are not part of the CDR3 here.

V: TRBV4-2
J: TRBJ2-7
CDR3: ASSQEARDIQY

V: TRBV18
J: TRBJ2-7
CDR3: ASSPPGKDEQY

V: TRBV27
J: TRBJ1-5
CDR3: ASRAGTVTNSNQPQH

V: TRBV19
J: TRBJ2-3
CDR3: ASSGTSGRTDTQY

V: TRBV6-5
J: TRBJ1-1
CDR3: ASQSTANTEAF

V: TRBV5-1
J: TRBJ1-5
CDR3: ASSYGQGNQPQH

V: TRBV18
J: TRBJ2-7
CDR3: ASSEGVGSSYEQY

V: TRBV6-1
J: TRBJ1-6
CDR3: ASSDRSYNSPLH

V: TRBV19
J: TRBJ2-7
CDR3: ASTTGANYEQY

V: TRBV28
J: TRBJ1-2
CDR3: ASSFALRGPGYGYT

V: TRBV2
J: TRBJ2-3
CDR3: ASSRTGTVSGTQY

V: TRBV29-1
J: TRBJ1-2
CDR3: SVEVFGGNYGYT

V: TRBV6-1
J: TRBJ1-4
CDR3: ASSEAGEKLF

V: TRBV6-4
J: TRBJ2-1
CDR3: ASSAMGVLNNEQF

V: TRBV2
J: TRBJ2-5
CDR3: ASSEQGIETQY

V: TRBV7-9
J: TRBJ2-5
CDR3: ASSLARGRGQETQY

V: TRBV7-2
J: TRBJ2-5
CDR3: AIPWSPETQY

V: TRBV27
J: TRBJ1-3
CDR3: ASSSGQLDLGNTIY

V: TRBV7-2
J: TRBJ2-7
CDR3: ASSPQVGTGAREQY

V: TRBV5-1
J: TRBJ2-7
CDR3: ASSLGTGLFEQY

V: TRBV28
J: TRBJ1-4
CDR3: ASSLRGLGNEKLF

V: TRBV4-1
J: TRBJ1-4
CDR3: ASSQRAWELF

V: TRBV6-5
J: TRBJ2-3
CDR3: ASSYSFLFTDTQY

V: TRBV5-1
J: TRBJ2-3
CDR3: ASSSIGGFTDTQY

V: TRBV6-5
J: TRBJ1-1
CDR3: ASSHGGAWNTEAF

V: TRBV28
J: TRBJ2-1
CDR3: ASSFPEAGGSYNEQF

V: TRBV7-6
J: TRBJ2-1
CDR3: ASSAGLSYNEQF

V: TRBV7-9
J: TRBJ2-5
CDR3: ASSQEQETQY

V: TRBV7-2
J: TRBJ1-1
CDR3: ASSLNKGALPEAF

V: TRBV6-5
J: TRBJ2-7
CDR3: ASSQTGVEQY

V: TRBV30
J: TRBJ2-6
CDR3: AWSSGANVLT

V: TRBV5-1
J: TRBJ2-3
CDR3: ASSLDRGDTQY

V: TRBV5-4
J: TRBJ2-5
CDR3: ASSLDGGAQETQY

V: TRBV7-2
J: TRBJ2-2
CDR3: ASSADAFTNTGELF

V: TRBV7-9
J: TRBJ2-6
CDR3: ASSSGQGSGANVLT

V: TRBV27
J: TRBJ1-2
CDR3: ASSRPLDRYGYT

V: TRBV4-1
J: TRBJ2-7
CDR3: ASSQGLLKPSYEQY

V: TRBV27
J: TRBJ1-2
CDR3: ASSIRGEGGYT

V: TRBV7-9
J: TRBJ1-3
CDR3: ASSLNRESGNTIY

V: TRBV7-9
J: TRBJ2-5
CDR3: ASSQIAGAGETQY

V: TRBV27
J: TRBJ2-3
CDR3: ASRTYGGTDTQY

V: TRBV10-2
J: TRBJ1-1
CDR3: ASSEWAVGNTEAF

V: TRBV6-5
J: TRBJ2-7
CDR3: ASSRGTSGSREQY

V: TRBV4-1
J: TRBJ2-7
CDR3: ASSQVTAASYEQY

V: TRBV2
J: TRBJ1-6
CDR3: ASRAGTGSSYNSPLH

V: TRBV6-5
J: TRBJ1-6
CDR3: ASSRQGVGSPLH

V: TRBV7-8
J: TRBJ2-2
CDR3: ASSLRFSGSPNTGELF

V: TRBV19
J: TRBJ2-7
CDR3: ASSLTGKSSYEQY

V: TRBV29-1
J: TRBJ2-3
CDR3: SAVRLLTDTQY

V: TRBV16
J: TRBJ2-7
CDR3: ASSQFGRQY

V: TRBV27
J: TRBJ2-6
CDR3: ASSQPNRGANVLT

V: TRBV15
J: TRBJ1-1
CDR3: ATSTLDRSPNTEAF